One sample yielded the 27 T cell receptor beta chains listed below, sequenced in a study of T cells in localized non-small cell lung cancer. Produced via immunoSEQ multiplex PCR; TCRdb's table is partial and in-frame only. The sample comprises about 19,000 clones, 83% of which are singletons, and about 4.6% rests with the top ten. The specimen comprised peripheral blood, sampled before any cancer treatment. These receptors all stem from a man aged 40 to 70 with stage I lung adenocarcinoma.

This clone was observed a few times. V gene TRBV19 combines with J gene TRBJ1-5; the D is unclear. The CDR3 is 15 residues long. The V gene lost 6 bases and the J gene lost 0 bases, with 12 bases spanning the gap. Per the germline V gene, CDR1 is LNHDA and CDR2 is SQIVND (reference sequence). The CDR3 sequence: CASSGEVYSNQPQHF. In DNA, the CDR3 is TGTGCCAGTAGCGGGGAGGTTTATAGCAATCAGCCCCAGCATTTT.

V is TRBV6-6 and J is TRBJ1-1; D is undetermined. V lost 4 bases, J lost 2 bases, and 8 bases lay in between. The CDR3 length is 13 residues. Germline CDR1 MNHNY, CDR2 SVGAGI (reference sequence). The CDR3 nucleotides are TGTGCCAGCAGTTCGAAGGGAAACACTGAAGCTTTCTTT. Translation: CASSSKGNTEAFF.

The V and J genes are TRBV20-1 and TRBJ2-7; unclear D gene. CDR1 and CDR2 (germline): DFQATT, SNEGSKA (reference sequence). V was pared by 3 bases and J by 3 bases, with 6 bases between. The CDR3 contains 11 residues. This CDR3 is CSARFSYEQYF. CDR3 DNA: TGCAGTGCTAGGTTTAGCTACGAGCAGTACTTC.

The chain has TRBV9 and TRBJ1-3; D may be TRBD1 (6 bases). This CDR3 region has 16 residues. Per the germline V gene, CDR1 is SGDLS and CDR2 is YYNGEE. The germline V and J ends were trimmed by 2 bases and 0 bases, with 12 bases remaining between them. CDR3 region: CASSVLQGFSGNTIYF. DNA for the CDR3: TGTGCCAGCAGCGTCTTACAGGGCTTCTCTGGAAACACCATATATTTT.

The rearrangement links TRBV6-1 to TRBJ2-7; D is unresolved. Germline V CDR1 and CDR2: MNHNS, SASEGT. Trimming removed 7 bases at V and 0 bases at J, with 13 bases between. The CDR3 is 14 residues long. CDR3 DNA sequence: TGTGCCAGCAACTCTGGGTGGCGCTCCTACGAGCAGTACTTC. As protein: CASNSGWRSYEQYF.

The chain is built from TRBV5-5 and TRBJ2-5, with 7 bases aligning to TRBD1. The CDR3 extends over 15 amino acids. The germline V gene has CDR1 SGHKS and CDR2 YYEKEE (reference sequence). V lost 4 bases to trimming and J lost 5 bases; unmatched junction nucleotides: 11. Here the CDR3 reads CASSRTGAHGETQYF. The CDR3 nucleotides are TGTGCCAGCAGCAGAACAGGGGCCCACGGGGAGACCCAGTACTTC.

J is TRBJ1-6 and V is TRBV5-6, with D uncertain. V dropped 2 bases and J dropped 4 bases, with 13 bases sitting between them. The V gene's germline CDR1 is SGHDT and CDR2 YYEEEE. This CDR3 contains 16 residues. The CDR3, as DNA: TGTGCCAGCAGCTTTAGCCCGACCGCTTATAATTCACCCCTCCACTTT. Amino acid sequence: CASSFSPTAYNSPLHF. Based on the CDR3 plus reference TRBV5-6 and TRBJ1-6, the full variable domain is DAGVTQSPTHLIKTRGQQVTLRCSPKSGHDTVSWYQQALGQGPQFIFQYYEEEERQRGNFPDRFSGHQFPNYSSELNVNALLLGDSALYLCASSFSPTAYNSPLHFGNGTRLTVT.

The V call is TRBV28, the J call TRBJ2-2; D may be TRBD2 (5 bases). The CDR3 loop spans 16 amino acids. Deletions cut 6 bases from V and 6 bases from J, with 20 bases between. Per the germline V gene, CDR1 is MDHEN and CDR2 is SYDVKM. The CDR3 coding sequence is TGTGCCAGCAGCCAGGACCGGTTTGGGAGCGCCGGGGAGCTGTTTTTT. Translating gives CASSQDRFGSAGELFF.

The genes are TRBV7-3 and TRBJ1-1, with unresolved D. The V gene lost 4 bases and the J gene lost 0 bases, with 6 bases spanning the gap. The CDR3 is 13 residues long. CDR1 is SGHTA, CDR2 FQGTGA, per germline. Here the CDR3 DNA reads TGTGCCAGCAGCTACCAAATGAACACTGAAGCTTTCTTT. The encoded protein is CASSYQMNTEAFF.

The genes are TRBV7-8 and TRBJ1-1; D perhaps matches TRBD1 (6 bases). The CDR3 loop spans 18 amino acids. CDR1 is SGHVS, CDR2 FQNEAQ, per germline. V was trimmed by 1 base and J by 1 base, leaving 19 bases between them. CDR3 nucleotides: TGTGCCAGCAGCTTAGTCTACAGGGCCTCCGCAGAGAACACTGAAGCTTTCTTT. Its translation: CASSLVYRASAENTEAFF.

V gene TRBV27 combines with J gene TRBJ1-5; D gene ambiguous. Germline CDR1 and CDR2: MNHEY and SMNVEV (reference sequence). This CDR3 is 12 amino acids long. V dropped 3 bases and J dropped 1 base, with 1 base sitting between them. The CDR3 nucleotides read TGTGCCAGCAGTTTCAGCAATCAGCCCCAGCATTTT. Its protein is CASSFSNQPQHF.

This chain connects TRBV21-1 to TRBJ2-1; no check of the table's D call, TRBD2, against the DNA was made. TRBV21-1 has pseudogene status. The CDR3 consists of 17 residues. The CDR3 loop is CASSKANSGGADNEQFF. The DNA for the CDR3 is TGTGCCAGCAGCAAAGCGAATAGCGGGGGGGCCGACAATGAGCAGTTCTTC.

The rearrangement joins TRBV5-8 to TRBJ1-1; D gene unclear. Germline CDR1 is SGHTS and CDR2 is YDEGEE. Trimming cost V 5 bases and J 6 bases, with 11 bases left between them. The CDR3 is 12 amino acids. CDR3 sequence: CASRIQTAEAFF. The CDR3 region has the DNA TGTGCCAGCAGGATCCAAACGGCTGAAGCTTTCTTT.

This chain uses TRBV6-5 with TRBJ2-7; D is perhaps TRBD2 (6 bases). The V end was cut by 7 bases, the J end by 2 bases, with 9 bases between. Per the germline V gene, CDR1 is MNHEY and CDR2 is SVGAGI. There are 12 residues in the CDR3. The CDR3 DNA follows: TGTGCCAGCACCGGGGAGGCCTACGAGCAGTACTTC. Residues: CASTGEAYEQYF.

This chain joins TRBV6-1 and TRBJ1-1; D gene ambiguous. Germline V gene data show CDR1 as MNHNS and CDR2 as SASEGT. The CDR3 sequence is 13 residues long. Trimming took off 9 bases at V and 4 bases at J, with 15 bases between the two ends. The CDR3 spells CASLSPWGTEAFF. CDR3 in DNA: TGTGCCAGTCTTTCTCCTTGGGGCACTGAAGCTTTCTTT.

The chain recombines TRBV2 with TRBJ2-1, with D uncertain. Germline loops: CDR1 SNHLY, CDR2 FYNNEI. The V gene lost 6 bases and the J gene lost 8 bases, with 17 bases spanning the gap. The CDR3 covers 14 residues. The CDR3 DNA is TGTGCCAGCAGCAGCCCCAACAAAGGCCATGAGCAGTTCTTC. Residues: CASSSPNKGHEQFF.

This clone occurred a few times. V and J are TRBV5-1 and TRBJ1-2, with 8 bases fitting TRBD1. Germline lookup yields CDR1 SGHRS and CDR2 YFSETQ. The CDR3 totals 14 residues. The V and J ends lost 2 bases and 5 bases, in that order; junction bases with no gene match: 5. CDR3 in amino acids: CASSFQGAGYGYTF. The DNA for the CDR3 is TGCGCCAGCAGCTTCCAGGGGGCTGGATATGGCTACACCTTC.

CDR3 protein: CASSEGQGGITEAFF. The CDR3 nucleotides are TGTGCCAGCAGTGAAGGGCAGGGCGGGATCACTGAAGCTTTCTTT. The gene calls are TRBV6-1 and TRBJ1-1, with TRBD1 as a possible D gene (5 bases). Trimming cost V 1 base and J 4 bases, with 13 bases left between them. Germline CDR1 is MNHNS and CDR2 is SASEGT. This CDR3 has 15 amino acids.

The V and J genes are TRBV27 and TRBJ2-1, with 10 bases lining up with TRBD1. Germline loops: CDR1 MNHEY, CDR2 SMNVEV (reference sequence). There are 15 residues in the CDR3. V shed 4 bases, J shed 5 bases, and the junction held 5 bases outside the gene matches. The CDR3 sequence is CASSWGTGVDNEQFF. DNA for the CDR3: TGTGCCAGCAGTTGGGGGACAGGGGTGGACAATGAGCAGTTCTTC.

The chain couples TRBV14 to TRBJ2-1, with TRBD1 as a possible D gene (7 bases). This CDR3 is built from 17 residues. The germline V and J ends were trimmed by 0 bases and 10 bases, with 22 bases remaining between them. Germline-derived CDR1 and CDR2 are SGHDN and FVKESK. The CDR3 DNA reads as TGTGCCAGCAGCCAAGATTATAGGGGGCGGGACCACTTAGAGCAGTTCTTC. It yields the protein CASSQDYRGRDHLEQFF.

This clone appeared a single time. The CDR3 nucleotides read TGTGCCAGCTCACCCCCGATGGTGAGGGAGACCCAGTACTTC. It translates to CASSPPMVRETQYF. The chain recombines TRBV18 with TRBJ2-5; no firm D call. Deletions cut 3 bases from V and 5 bases from J, with 13 bases between. Germline loops: CDR1 KGHSH, CDR2 LQKENI. The CDR3 has 14 residues.

This sequence joins TRBV19 and TRBJ2-1; 8 nucleotides agree with TRBD2. The CDR3 runs 19 residues. Trimming took 3 bases from V and 7 from J; bases not matched to a gene: 20. CDR1 LNHDA and CDR2 SQIVND come from the germline V gene (reference sequence). CDR3 nucleotide sequence: TGTGCCAGTAGTATTCCGGGACTAGAGGCCCCCCACCTAACAAATGAGCAGTTCTTC. This sequence encodes CASSIPGLEAPHLTNEQFF.

The chain employs TRBV4-1 and TRBJ2-3; 7 nucleotides line up with TRBD2. V trimming: 0 bases; J trimming: 3 bases; junction bases outside the gene matches: 9. Germline-derived CDR1 and CDR2 are MGHRA and YSYEKL. The CDR3 totals 17 residues. The CDR3 sequence: CASSQDGAGAGTDTQYF. Written as DNA, the CDR3 is TGCGCCAGCAGCCAAGATGGGGCGGGAGCGGGGACAGATACGCAGTATTTT.

The V gene is TRBV7-2, the J gene TRBJ2-7; D is tentatively TRBD1 or TRBD2 (5 bases each). With 4 bases removed from V and 3 bases from J, the gap between germline ends came to 13 bases. This CDR3 has 14 amino acids. CDR1 is SGHTA and CDR2 is FQGNSA in the germline V gene. CDR3 sequence: CASSSGREFYEQYF. The CDR3 bases are TGTGCCAGCAGCTCAGGCAGGGAGTTCTACGAGCAGTACTTC. Together with reference TRBV7-2 and TRBJ2-7, the CDR3 gives the full variable domain: GAGVSQSPSNKVTEKGKDVELRCDPISGHTALYWYRQSLGQGLEFLIYFQGNSAPDKSGLPSDRFSAERTGGSVSTLTIQRTQQEDSAVYLCASSSGREFYEQYFGPGTRLTVT.

The chain has TRBV7-2 and TRBJ2-7, with D perhaps matching TRBD1 (6 bases). The length of the CDR3 is 14 residues. Looked up from germline, CDR1 is SGHTA and CDR2 is FQGNSA. Trimming cost V 6 bases and J 6 bases, with 18 bases left between them. CDR3 residues: CASSRDGQPGEQYF. The CDR3 DNA sequence: TGTGCCAGCAGTCGGGATGGACAGCCCGGCGAGCAGTACTTC. Full variable domain (missing parts from reference TRBV7-2 and TRBJ2-7): GAGVSQSPSNKVTEKGKDVELRCDPISGHTALYWYRQSLGQGLEFLIYFQGNSAPDKSGLPSDRFSAERTGGSVSTLTIQRTQQEDSAVYLCASSRDGQPGEQYFGPGTRLTVT.

The rearrangement uses TRBV19 and TRBJ1-5; TRBD1 aligns across 7 bases. CDR1 and CDR2 (germline): LNHDA, SQIVND (reference sequence). V gave up 6 bases and J gave up 0 bases; unmatched junction bases: 5. The CDR3 contains 15 residues. CDR3 bases: TGTGCCAGTAGCACCACAGGGGATAGCAATCAGCCCCAGCATTTT. Translated: CASSTTGDSNQPQHF.

This clone occurred once. This rearrangement joins TRBV7-2 to TRBJ1-2, with TRBD1 matching over 7 bases. The germline V gene encodes CDR1 SGHTA and CDR2 FQGNSA. Trimming removed 4 bases from V and 6 bases from J; junction bases left unmatched: 8. There are 14 residues in the CDR3. CDR3 sequence: CASSSSTGSDGYTF. CDR3 sequence (DNA): TGTGCCAGCAGCTCGTCGACAGGGTCAGATGGCTACACCTTC.